Sequencing of this T cell receptor (beta chain) was carried out in a study of cytomegalovirus exposure and HLA in healthy donors. Overall study findings and caveats: CMV serostatus was the only immune exposure information that was available. In a later analysis, at a false discovery rate of 0.05, 17,000 or so TCR beta sequences matched HLA alleles. Some TCR beta chains (164 of them) were listed as cytomegalovirus-associated.

This CDR3 spans 15 amino acids. Germline V CDR1 and CDR2: SNHLY, FYNNEI. With 4 bases removed from V and 6 bases from J, the gap between germline ends came to 15 bases. Primers: 60 Vbeta forward and 13 Jbeta reverse. Here immunoSEQ multiplex PCR was the method, and the copy in TCRdb shows in-frame clones only, minus some. The sample consists of fewer than 250,000 clones, about four fifths of them appearing once. Turning to this clone: Its specificity is unknown.

This TCR came from a woman between 50 and 59 years old in good health and CMV-seropositive. The specimen was PBMCs. The chain is built from TRBV2 and TRBJ1-4, with D unclear. The CDR3 nucleotides are TGTGCCAGCAGTGCTCGGGAAGTGCTATATGAAAAACTGTTTTTT. Translating it yields CASSAREVLYEKLFF. Looking up the rest from reference TRBV2 and TRBJ1-4 gives the full variable domain: EPEVTQTPSHQVTQMGQEVILRCVPISNHLYFYWYRQILGQKVEFLVSFYNNEISEKSEIFDDQFSVERPDGSNFTLKIRSTKLEDSAMYFCASSAREVLYEKLFFGSGTQLSVL.